Presented here are 30 T cell receptor beta chains from one specimen sequenced in a study of T cells in Graves' hyperthyroidism and ophthalmopathy. Template material for amplifying TCR beta CDR3 regions consisted of RNA transcripts. TCR CDR3 regions were first amplified by RT-PCR with HTBI primers. TCRdb used MiXCR to reprocess the multiplex PCR reads, holding one entry per CDR3 protein. Among about 580,000 distinct CDR3 sequences listed, about 43% were seen once. The sequenced sample was peripheral blood or thyroid tissue (not recorded which). These receptors came from a woman under 30 with Graves' hyperthyroidism.

The CDR3 is CASSLGVDSTEAFF. The CDR3 DNA reads TGTGCCAGCAGCTTAGGGGTGGACAGCACTGAAGCTTTCTTT. The chain employs TRBV7-2 and TRBJ1-1; weak D call: TRBD1 (6 bases). CDR1 is SGHTA and CDR2 is FQGNSA in the germline V gene. Trimming took off 1 base at V and 4 bases at J, with 10 bases between the two ends. This CDR3 is built from 14 residues.

In this sample, this clonotype turned up many times. The chain links TRBV5-4 to TRBJ2-6; D is unclear. Germline CDR1 is SGHNT and CDR2 is YYREEE (reference sequence). V lost 3 bases to trimming and J lost 0 bases, with 19 bases between them. This CDR3 has 19 residues. This CDR3 is CASSSLEATKLSGANVLTF. The CDR3 DNA sequence: TGTGCCAGCAGCTCGTTAGAGGCGACGAAGCTCTCTGGGGCCAACGTCCTGACTTTC.

Remarks on this clonotype: A single base separates this from a much larger clone, so it may be a read error. The chain combines TRBV5-4 with TRBJ2-7; 8 nucleotides line up with TRBD1. Per germline, CDR1 SGHNT and CDR2 YYREEE (reference sequence). The CDR3 has 15 amino acids. As DNA, the CDR3 is TGTGCCAGCGGCTTGGTAGGACAGGGTTTCGACGAGCAGTACTTC. Translating it yields CASGLVGQGFDEQYF.

This clonotype was seen a handful of times. The gene calls are TRBV27 and TRBJ2-7; D remains ambiguous. Germline-derived CDR1 and CDR2 are MNHEY and SMNVEV (reference sequence). V was shortened by 5 bases and J by 0 bases, with 8 bases between the two germline ends. The CDR3 totals 13 residues. The CDR3 loop reads CASSPLPSYEQYF. The CDR3 DNA is TGTGCCAGCAGTCCCCTACCCTCCTACGAGCAGTACTTC.

The sample holds many counts of this clonotype. The rearrangement uses TRBV2 and TRBJ1-4; unclear D gene. This CDR3 comprises 13 residues. Germline V gene data show CDR1 as SNHLY and CDR2 as FYNNEI. The V end lost 7 bases, the J end lost 8 bases, and 14 bases lay between the germline ends. CDR3 region: CASKPRVGEKLFF. In DNA form, the CDR3 reads TGTGCCAGCAAACCGAGGGTTGGAGAAAAACTGTTTTTT. Variable domain in full (rest from reference TRBV2 and TRBJ1-4): EPEVTQTPSHQVTQMGQEVILRCVPISNHLYFYWYRQILGQKVEFLVSFYNNEISEKSEIFDDQFSVERPDGSNFTLKIRSTKLEDSAMYFCASKPRVGEKLFFGSGTQLSVL.

This clonotype was observed many times. This rearrangement joins TRBV7-8 to TRBJ1-4; D gene uncertain. The germline CDR1 and CDR2 sequences are SGHVS and FQNEAQ. The CDR3 is 12 amino acids. V was pared by 3 bases and J by 8 bases, with 7 bases between. DNA for the CDR3: TGTGCCAGCAGCTTGGAGGAGGAAAAACTGTTTTTT. Its protein is CASSLEEEKLFF.

The rearrangement uses TRBV6-6 and TRBJ2-7; 8 positions match TRBD2. The CDR3 runs to 14 residues. V lost 7 bases and J lost 4; bases outside the gene matches: 9. Germline V gives CDR1 MNHNY, CDR2 SVGAGI (reference sequence). CDR3 region: CASTTSGGLYEQYF. The DNA for the CDR3 is TGTGCCAGCACTACCAGCGGGGGTTTATACGAGCAGTACTTC.

This chain joins TRBV24-1 and TRBJ2-5, with 7 nucleotides matching TRBD1. The CDR3 length is 15 residues. Germline CDR1 reads KGHDR; CDR2 reads SFDVKD. With V trimmed by 3 bases and J by 2 bases, 5 bases remained unmatched. In DNA, the CDR3 is TGTGCCACCAGTGATGGGGACAGAGATCAAGAGACCCAGTACTTC. It encodes CATSDGDRDQETQYF.

This clonotype showed up just a few times. CDR3 residues: CASSQEGWGSRNTIYF. The CDR3 region has the DNA TGCGCCAGCAGCCAAGAAGGCTGGGGGTCAAGAAACACCATATATTTT. The chain joins TRBV4-3 to TRBJ1-3; a weak D match, TRBD1 (5 bases). Germline values: CDR1 LGHNA, CDR2 YSLEER. The length of the CDR3 is 16 residues. The V and J ends lost 0 bases and 5 bases respectively, with 14 bases between them.

As concerns this clonotype: One base away lies a much larger clone, so this may be a sequencing read error. The chain joins TRBV7-3 to TRBJ1-6; 9 nucleotides align to TRBD1. Looked up from germline, CDR1 is SGHTA and CDR2 is FQGTGA. The CDR3 length is 15 residues. The CDR3, as DNA: TGTGCCAACAGCTTAACAGGGGGCGGAAATTCACCCCTCCACTTT. Protein product: CANSLTGGGNSPLHF.

Details on this clonotype: One end of the junction does not line up with germline, which may come from a read error. The V call is TRBV11-1, the J call TRBJ2-2, with TRBD2 as a possible D gene (6 bases). In germline, CDR1 is SGHAT, CDR2 FQDESV (reference sequence). This CDR3 is built from 17 residues. This CDR3 reads CTSSLNWWEDSSGELFF. CDR3 nucleotide sequence: TGTACCAGCAGCTTGAACTGGTGGGAGGATAGCTCCGGGGAGCTGTTTTTT.

As to this clonotype: A much larger clone differs from this one at a single base, so this may be a read error. The rearrangement links TRBV12-3 or TRBV12-4 to TRBJ2-1; TRBD2 aligns across 12 bases. V gave up 6 bases and J gave up 9 bases; unmatched junction bases: 6. The CDR3 spans 14 residues. The CDR3 region has the DNA TGTGCCAGCAGGAGGACTAGCGGGATAGGTGAGCAGTTCTTC. Translation: CASRRTSGIGEQFF.

The rearrangement joins TRBV6-6 to TRBJ2-5; perhaps D is TRBD1 or TRBD2 (7 bases each). The ends were cut back, 10 bases at V and 1 base at J, with 16 bases in the middle. CDR1 is MNHNY, CDR2 SVGAGI, per germline (reference sequence). CDR3 length equals 14 residues. CDR3 nucleotide sequence: TGTGCCATCAGCGGGACAGCCATCCAAGAGACCCAGTACTTC. Encoded protein: CAISGTAIQETQYF.

This clonotype was recorded a few times. A much larger clone differs by one base, so this may be a read error. This rearrangement joins TRBV7-2 to TRBJ2-6; D perhaps matches TRBD1 (5 bases). CDR1 is SGHTA, CDR2 FQGNSA, per germline. There are 14 residues in the CDR3. Trimming took 6 bases from V and 4 from J, leaving 10 bases between them. The CDR3 nucleotides are TGTGCCAGCAGACCAGGGTACGGGGCCAACGTCCTGACTTTC. Translated, it gives CASRPGYGANVLTF. The variable domain in full, with the rest retrieved from reference TRBV7-2 and TRBJ2-6, is GAGVSQSPSNKVTEKGKDVELRCDPISGHTALYWYRQSLGQGLEFLIYFQGNSAPDKSGLPSDRFSAERTGGSVSTLTIQRTQQEDSAVYLCASRPGYGANVLTFGAGSRLTVL.

This clonotype was seen repeatedly, ten times or more. V usage is TRBV7-3 and J usage is TRBJ2-2; 9 bases match TRBD1. The CDR3 has 17 residues. Germline loops: CDR1 SGHTA, CDR2 FQGTGA. V dropped 5 bases and J dropped 5; count of bases not matched to a gene: 12. The DNA for the CDR3 is TGTGCCAGCAGCCCTCATCAACCGGGACAGGGAACCGGGGAGCTGTTTTTT. It yields the protein CASSPHQPGQGTGELFF.

This clonotype was detected only a few times. The chain combines TRBV29-1 with TRBJ2-5; 8 nucleotides agree with TRBD1. The CDR3 runs 12 residues. In germline, CDR1 is SQVTM, CDR2 ANQGSEA. Germline trimming cut 8 bases from V and 5 bases from J; bases unmatched to any gene: 7. CDR3 coding DNA: TGCAGCATCCTGACAGGGGTCGAGACCCAGTACTTC. As protein: CSILTGVETQYF.

Many counts were recorded for this clonotype. The CDR3 loop reads CASSDMWNYEQYF. The CDR3 DNA follows: TGTGCCAGCAGTGATATGTGGAACTACGAGCAGTACTTC. The rearrangement uses TRBV2 and TRBJ2-7, with D hard to call. Germline lookup yields CDR1 SNHLY and CDR2 FYNNEI. The CDR3 extends over 13 amino acids. V lost 3 bases and J lost 3, with 9 bases in between.

This clonotype came up many times. The chain has TRBV7-9 and TRBJ2-5; unclear D gene. V was shortened by 3 bases and J by 2 bases, with 4 bases between the two germline ends. The CDR3 totals 12 residues. Looked up from germline, CDR1 is SEHNR and CDR2 is FQNEAQ (reference sequence). This CDR3 reads CASSFTQETQYF. CDR3 nucleotides: TGTGCCAGCAGCTTTACTCAAGAGACCCAGTACTTC.

This clonotype showed up just a few times. The chain employs TRBV24-1 and TRBJ2-1; 10 bases match TRBD2. CDR3 length equals 17 residues. With 3 bases clipped from V and 4 bases from J, the junction kept 8 bases outside the gene matches. The V gene's germline CDR1 is KGHDR and CDR2 SFDVKD. The CDR3 nucleotides are TGTGCCACCAGTGATACCCTTACTAGCGGGACGTACAATGAGCAGTTCTTC. This gives the protein CATSDTLTSGTYNEQFF.

As regards this clonotype: It may be a read error: a sequence one base away is much more abundant. The chain recombines TRBV10-3 with TRBJ2-7; weak D call: TRBD2 (6 bases). CDR1 and CDR2 from the germline V gene are ENHRY and SYGVKD. V was shortened by 10 bases and J by 6 bases, with 19 bases between the two germline ends. The CDR3 length is 13 residues. CDR3 nucleotide sequence: TGTGCCAGCAGACCTGGACGGGACTGCGAGCAGTACTTC. Translation gives CASRPGRDCEQYF.

The chain carries TRBV12-3 or TRBV12-4 and TRBJ2-3, with 7 bases fitting TRBD2. The CDR3 is 16 amino acids. Germline trimming cut 10 bases from V and 8 bases from J; bases unmatched to any gene: 21. The CDR3 loop is CAISPILADQGGTQYF. The CDR3 nucleotides read TGTGCCATCAGCCCGATTCTAGCGGACCAGGGTGGTACGCAGTATTTT.

Many counts were recorded for this clonotype. V and J are TRBV5-1 and TRBJ1-6; the D gene is possibly TRBD1 (6 bases). This CDR3 has 15 residues. V was trimmed by 2 bases and J by 7 bases, leaving 13 bases between them. Germline CDR1 SGHRS, CDR2 YFSETQ. CDR3 region: CASSFTTGSNSPLHF. In nucleotides, the CDR3 is TGCGCCAGCAGCTTCACGACAGGCTCAAATTCACCCCTCCACTTT.

This chain connects TRBV20-1 to TRBJ1-2; possibly TRBD1 for D (6 bases). CDR1 DFQATT and CDR2 SNEGSKA come from the germline V gene (reference sequence). V lost 5 bases, J lost 4 bases, and 14 bases lay in between. The CDR3 covers 13 residues. The chain's CDR3 is CSAVGGPGYGYTF. The CDR3 DNA reads as TGCAGTGCTGTGGGGGGGCCCGGCTATGGCTACACCTTC.

CDR3 DNA sequence: TGTGCCAGCAGCTTTGGGGGGCAAAATTCACCCCTCCACTTT. Its translation is CASSFGGQNSPLHF. The rearrangement links TRBV7-2 to TRBJ1-6; maybe TRBD1 (6 bases). The germline V gene encodes CDR1 SGHTA and CDR2 FQGNSA. Trimming left V 3 bases short and J 7 bases short, with 10 bases between. CDR3 length: 14 amino acids.

Ten or more counts support this clonotype. The rearrangement joins TRBV4-3 to TRBJ2-7, with D perhaps TRBD1 or TRBD2 (5 bases each). Germline V gives CDR1 LGHNA, CDR2 YSLEER. V was cut by 0 bases and J by 6 bases, with 9 bases left in between. The CDR3 has 13 residues. The CDR3 sequence: CASSQDRGTEQYF. CDR3 bases: TGCGCCAGCAGCCAAGATCGTGGGACCGAGCAGTACTTC.

This sequence joins TRBV6-5 and TRBJ1-6; 7 bases are a match to TRBD1. V gave up 2 bases and J gave up 6 bases; unmatched junction bases: 13. The CDR3 is 18 amino acids. The germline V gene encodes CDR1 MNHEY and CDR2 SVGAGI. CDR3 in DNA: TGTGCCAGCAGTTACACGACAGGGATCTGGACACCTAATTCACCCCTCCACTTT. The encoded protein is CASSYTTGIWTPNSPLHF.

The chain employs TRBV9 and TRBJ1-2; D is unresolved. Trimming took off 5 bases at V and 8 bases at J, with 7 bases between the two ends. Germline CDR1 is SGDLS and CDR2 is YYNGEE. This CDR3 spans 10 amino acids. The CDR3 DNA reads TGTGCCAGCAGGTTGACAGGCTACACCTTC. Translated: CASRLTGYTF.

The chain uses TRBV29-1 and TRBJ2-5, with D possibly being TRBD1 (6 bases). This CDR3 is built from 14 residues. Looked up from germline, CDR1 is SQVTM and CDR2 is ANQGSEA. Trimming shortened V by 4 bases and J by 3 bases, and 15 bases separated the two germline ends. Here the CDR3 reads CSVAGRGIEETQYF. The CDR3 DNA reads as TGCAGCGTTGCAGGCAGGGGTATAGAAGAGACCCAGTACTTC. The full variable domain, in which reference TRBV29-1 and TRBJ2-5 provide the parts outside the CDR3, is SAVISQKPSRDICQRGTSLTIQCQVDSQVTMMFWYRQQPGQSLTLIATANQGSEATYESGFVIDKFPISRPNLTFSTLTVSNMSPEDSSIYLCSVAGRGIEETQYFGPGTRLLVL.

This clonotype has at least ten counts. The chain uses TRBV10-2 and TRBJ1-1; D gene uncertain. CDR3 length: 14 amino acids. Trimming shortened V by 0 bases and J by 3 bases, and 8 bases separated the two germline ends. Germline lookup yields CDR1 WSHSY and CDR2 SAAADI. CDR3 coding DNA: TGCGCCAGCAGTGAGTCGGGGAGGGACACTGAAGCTTTCTTT. It encodes CASSESGRDTEAFF.

The V gene is TRBV15, the J gene TRBJ2-2; no clear D gene. Per the germline V gene, CDR1 is LNHNV and CDR2 is YYDKDF (reference sequence). The CDR3 is 15 amino acids. With 0 bases removed from V and 7 bases from J, the gap between germline ends came to 12 bases. In DNA, the CDR3 is TGTGCCACCAGCAGAGAGGTGAAGGGCAGCGGGGAGCTGTTTTTT. Translating it yields CATSREVKGSGELFF.